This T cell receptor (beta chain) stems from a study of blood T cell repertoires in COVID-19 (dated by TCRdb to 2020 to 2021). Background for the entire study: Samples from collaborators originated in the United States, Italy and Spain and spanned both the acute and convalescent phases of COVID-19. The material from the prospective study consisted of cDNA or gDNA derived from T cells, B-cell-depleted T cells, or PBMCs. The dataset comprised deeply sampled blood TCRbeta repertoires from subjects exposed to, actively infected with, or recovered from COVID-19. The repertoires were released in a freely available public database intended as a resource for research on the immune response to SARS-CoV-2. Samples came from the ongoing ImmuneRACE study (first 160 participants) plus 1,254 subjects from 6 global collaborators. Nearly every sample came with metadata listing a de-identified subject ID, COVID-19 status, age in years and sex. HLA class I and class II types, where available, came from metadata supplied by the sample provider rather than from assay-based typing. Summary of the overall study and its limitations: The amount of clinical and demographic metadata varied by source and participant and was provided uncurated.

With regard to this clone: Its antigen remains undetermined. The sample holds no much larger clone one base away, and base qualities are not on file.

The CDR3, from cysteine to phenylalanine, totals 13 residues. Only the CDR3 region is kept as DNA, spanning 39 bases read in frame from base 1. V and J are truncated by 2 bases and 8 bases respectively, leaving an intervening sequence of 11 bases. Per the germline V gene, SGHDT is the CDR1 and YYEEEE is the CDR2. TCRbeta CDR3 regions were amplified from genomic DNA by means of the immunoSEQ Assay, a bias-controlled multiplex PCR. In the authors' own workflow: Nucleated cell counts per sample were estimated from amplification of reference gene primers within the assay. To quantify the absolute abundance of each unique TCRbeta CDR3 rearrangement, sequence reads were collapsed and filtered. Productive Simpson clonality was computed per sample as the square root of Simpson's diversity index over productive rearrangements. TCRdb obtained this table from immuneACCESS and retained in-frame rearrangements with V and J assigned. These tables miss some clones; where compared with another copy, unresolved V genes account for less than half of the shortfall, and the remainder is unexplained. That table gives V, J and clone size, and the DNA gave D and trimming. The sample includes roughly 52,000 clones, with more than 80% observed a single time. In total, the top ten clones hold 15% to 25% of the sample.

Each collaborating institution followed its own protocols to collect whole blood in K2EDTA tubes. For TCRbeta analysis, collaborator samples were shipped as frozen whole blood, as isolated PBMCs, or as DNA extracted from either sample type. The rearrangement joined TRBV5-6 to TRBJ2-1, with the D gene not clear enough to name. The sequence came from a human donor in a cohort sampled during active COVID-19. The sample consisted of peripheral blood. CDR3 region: CASSLGRFDEQFF. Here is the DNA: TGTGCCAGCAGCTTAGGCAGGTTCGATGAGCAGTTCTTC.